This T cell receptor beta chain was recorded in a study of blood T cell repertoires in COVID-19 (dated by TCRdb to 2018 to 2021). General notes on the study: The collaborator samples originated in the United States, Italy and Spain and spanned the acute and convalescent phases of COVID-19. The prospective study material was composed of cDNA or gDNA derived from T cells, B-cell-depleted T cells, or PBMCs. HLA class I and class II types, where available, came from metadata supplied by the sample provider rather than from assay-based typing. The dataset comprised deeply sampled blood TCRbeta repertoires from subjects exposed to, actively infected with, or recovered from COVID-19. The repertoires were released in a freely available public database intended as a resource for research on the immune response to SARS-CoV-2. Samples came from the ongoing ImmuneRACE study (first 160 participants) plus 1,254 subjects from 6 global collaborators. A de-identified subject ID, COVID-19 status, age in years and sex were almost always included in the sample metadata.

At one collaborating source in Seattle, patients were enrolled during active infection and were followed longitudinally through the course of disease. The collaborating institutions used their own protocols to collect whole blood in K2EDTA tubes. For TCRbeta analysis, collaborator samples were shipped as frozen whole blood, as isolated PBMCs, or as DNA extracted from either sample type. The CDR1 and CDR2 encoded by the germline V gene are SGHTA and FQGNSA. Trimming removed 1 base from V and 5 bases from J, leaving 14 bases between the germline ends. The CDR3 goes from the cysteine to the phenylalanine over 16 residues. The sequence is cut down to CDR3 DNA, 48 bases in frame from base 1. The immunoSEQ Assay, a bias-controlled multiplex PCR, was used to amplify TCRbeta CDR3 regions from genomic DNA. On the study's bioinformatics: Within the assay, amplification of reference gene primers was used to estimate how many nucleated cells each sample contained. To quantify the absolute abundance of each unique TCRbeta CDR3 rearrangement, sequence reads were collapsed and filtered. Productive Simpson clonality was computed per sample as the square root of Simpson's diversity index over productive rearrangements. TCRdb retrieved this table from immuneACCESS and kept in-frame rearrangements only. Not all clones are present; in checked studies, unresolved V genes account for under half, and no reason is known for the remainder. V and J calls and clone size follow that table, whereas D and trimming were derived from the DNA. This sample comprises around 260,000 clones, more than 65% of them detected only once. The top ten clones comprise 15% to 19% of the sample.

The paper's findings and limits, for the study overall: The quantity of clinical and demographic metadata differed by source and by participant and was supplied without curation.

A single count supports this clone. Its antigen target is currently unknown. Per-base quality was not reported, and no clone a single base away is much larger than it. Sequencing was carried out using peripheral blood. The chain was built from TRBV7-2 and TRBJ1-4, with the D gene too uncertain to name. The sequence came from a person aged 70 to 85 with COVID-19, enrolled during active disease. The CDR3 loop reads CASSLEAGPLNEKLFF. The sequenced DNA: TGTGCCAGCAGCTTAGAGGCAGGCCCCTTAAATGAAAAACTGTTTTTT. Supplemented by the reference TRBV7-2 and TRBJ1-4 proteins around the CDR3, the complete variable domain is GAGVSQSPSNKVTEKGKDVELRCDPISGHTALYWYRQSLGQGLEFLIYFQGNSAPDKSGLPSDRFSAERTGGSVSTLTIQRTQQEDSAVYLCASSLEAGPLNEKLFFGSGTQLSVL.